The 9 T cell receptor beta chains listed next were all sequenced from one sample in a study of T cell repertoires in cytomegalovirus infection. MiXCR, run by TCRdb on the reads, gives a single entry per CDR3 protein. The data hold fewer than 550,000 distinct CDR3 sequences, with around 27% observed a single time. The source material was PBMCs. The receptors stem from a human donor in good health (CMV status not recorded). Some clones in this sample may be carry-over from other donors' samples.

This clonotype came up a few times. The chain joins TRBV15 to TRBJ1-1; D is unresolved. V lost 0 bases and J 0 bases, leaving 11 bases between the germline ends. CDR1 and CDR2 from the germline V gene are LNHNV and YYDKDF (reference sequence). The CDR3 contains 16 residues. CDR3 amino acids: CATSRDLFRLNTEAFF. DNA of the CDR3: TGTGCCACCAGCAGAGATCTATTCAGACTGAACACTGAAGCTTTCTTT.

A few counts support this clonotype. The gene calls are TRBV7-2 and TRBJ2-6; D possibly matches TRBD1 or TRBD2 (5 bases each). V was clipped by 5 bases and J by 0 bases, with 20 bases between them. Germline-derived CDR1 and CDR2 are SGHTA and FQGNSA. This CDR3 region has 19 residues. CDR3 loop: CASSPSHPGTASGANVLTF. DNA of the CDR3: TGTGCCAGCAGCCCTAGCCACCCAGGGACCGCCTCTGGGGCCAACGTCCTGACTTTC.

This clonotype occurred a few times. The CDR3 region is CASSSLGPEAFF. The CDR3 nucleotides are TGTGCCAGCAGCTCCCTAGGACCCGAAGCTTTCTTT. V usage is TRBV7-9 and J usage is TRBJ1-1; no reliable D call. This CDR3 has 12 residues. Trimming stripped 4 bases from V and 8 bases from J, with 11 bases between. Per germline, CDR1 SEHNR and CDR2 FQNEAQ (reference sequence).

In this sample, this clonotype turned up a few times. The genes are TRBV7-2 and TRBJ2-5; no clear D gene. Trimming removed 5 bases at V and 4 bases at J, with 11 bases between. Per germline, CDR1 SGHTA and CDR2 FQGNSA. CDR3 length: 13 residues. Written as DNA, the CDR3 is TGTGCCAGCAGCGGAGACGGGTTAGAGACCCAGTACTTC. It codes for CASSGDGLETQYF.

The V and J genes are TRBV7-3 and TRBJ2-1; D is undetermined. Trimming removed 5 bases from V and 0 bases from J, with 14 bases in between. This CDR3 contains 16 residues. Germline CDR1 and CDR2: SGHTA and FQGTGA. The CDR3 DNA reads TGTGCCAGCAGCCCGCCCACACAGAGCTCCTACAATGAGCAGTTCTTC. Translation: CASSPPTQSSYNEQFF.

The chain is built from TRBV29-1 and TRBJ1-1; D is ambiguous. CDR1 is SQVTM, CDR2 ANQGSEA, per germline. CDR3 length: 13 residues. Trimming removed 4 bases from V and 2 bases from J, with 11 bases in between. The CDR3, as DNA: TGCAGCGTTGGTGTGCAGTATAACACTGAAGCTTTCTTT. Amino acid sequence: CSVGVQYNTEAFF.

Only a few counts were recorded for this clonotype. The rearrangement links TRBV18 to TRBJ1-2, with 9 bases fitting TRBD1. This CDR3 contains 17 residues. V lost 3 bases, J lost 4 bases, and 12 bases stayed unmatched. Germline assignment: CDR1 KGHSH and CDR2 LQKENI. The CDR3 DNA reads TGTGCCAGCTCACCGATGGGACAGGGCCCTTTGGGCTATGGCTACACCTTC. It specifies CASSPMGQGPLGYGYTF.

This chain connects TRBV10-3 to TRBJ2-1; D may be TRBD2 (5 bases). In germline, CDR1 is ENHRY, CDR2 SYGVKD. The CDR3 is 15 amino acids. V lost 6 bases, J lost 0 bases, and 12 bases lay in between. For the CDR3, the DNA is TGTGCCATCAGGAAAGCGGATAGCTCCTACAATGAGCAGTTCTTC. Translated, it gives CAIRKADSSYNEQFF.

This clonotype was detected a few times. The gene calls are TRBV6-5 and TRBJ2-3; TRBD2 matches at 7 bases. Germline assignment: CDR1 MNHEY and CDR2 SVGAGI. V lost 8 bases, J lost 3 bases, and 5 bases stayed unmatched. This CDR3 contains 13 residues. CDR3 nucleotides: TGTGCCAGCCAAAGGACTAGGACAGATACGCAGTATTTT. Its protein is CASQRTRTDTQYF.